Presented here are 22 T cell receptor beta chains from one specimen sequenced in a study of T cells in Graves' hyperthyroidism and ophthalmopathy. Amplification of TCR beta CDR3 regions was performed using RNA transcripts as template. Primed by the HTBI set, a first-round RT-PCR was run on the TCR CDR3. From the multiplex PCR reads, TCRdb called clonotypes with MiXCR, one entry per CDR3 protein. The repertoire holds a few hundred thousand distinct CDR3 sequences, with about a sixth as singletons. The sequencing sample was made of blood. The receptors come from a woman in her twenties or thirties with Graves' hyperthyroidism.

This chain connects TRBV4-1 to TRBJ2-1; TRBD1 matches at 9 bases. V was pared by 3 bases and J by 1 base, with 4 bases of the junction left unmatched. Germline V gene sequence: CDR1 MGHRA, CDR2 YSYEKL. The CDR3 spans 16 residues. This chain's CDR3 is CASSQGTGTSYNEQFF. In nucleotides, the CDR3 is TGCGCCAGCAGCCAGGGGACAGGGACATCCTACAATGAGCAGTTCTTC.

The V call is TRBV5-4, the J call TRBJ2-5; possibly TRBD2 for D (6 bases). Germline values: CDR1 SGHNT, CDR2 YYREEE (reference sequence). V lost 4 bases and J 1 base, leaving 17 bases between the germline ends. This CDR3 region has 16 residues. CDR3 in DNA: TGTGCCAGCAGCCCCTTCACCGGGACTCCCCAAGAGACCCAGTACTTC. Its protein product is CASSPFTGTPQETQYF.

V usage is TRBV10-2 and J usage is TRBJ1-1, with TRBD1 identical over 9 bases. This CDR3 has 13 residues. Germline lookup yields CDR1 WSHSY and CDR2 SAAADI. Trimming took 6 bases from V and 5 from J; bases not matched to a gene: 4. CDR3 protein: CASRTQGATEAFF. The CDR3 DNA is TGCGCCAGCAGGACACAGGGGGCGACTGAAGCTTTCTTT.

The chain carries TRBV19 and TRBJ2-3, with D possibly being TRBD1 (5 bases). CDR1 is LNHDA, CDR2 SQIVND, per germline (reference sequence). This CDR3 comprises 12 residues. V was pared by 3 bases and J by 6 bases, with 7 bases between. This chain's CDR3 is CASSMTDDTQYF. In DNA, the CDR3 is TGTGCCAGTAGTATGACAGACGATACGCAGTATTTT.

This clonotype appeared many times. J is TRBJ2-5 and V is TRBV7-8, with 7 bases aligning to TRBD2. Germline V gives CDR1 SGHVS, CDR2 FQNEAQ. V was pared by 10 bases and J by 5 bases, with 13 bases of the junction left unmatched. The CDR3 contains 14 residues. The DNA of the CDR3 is TGTGCCACCGAGAGGGAGGGTCATGGGGAGACCCAGTACTTC. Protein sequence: CATEREGHGETQYF.

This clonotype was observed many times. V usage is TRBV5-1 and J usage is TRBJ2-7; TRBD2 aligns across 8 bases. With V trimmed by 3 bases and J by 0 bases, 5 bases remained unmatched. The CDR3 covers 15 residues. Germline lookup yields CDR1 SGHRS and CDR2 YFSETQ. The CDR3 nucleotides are TGCGCCAGCAGCTCCACTAGCGGTGTCTCCTACGAGCAGTACTTC. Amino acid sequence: CASSSTSGVSYEQYF.

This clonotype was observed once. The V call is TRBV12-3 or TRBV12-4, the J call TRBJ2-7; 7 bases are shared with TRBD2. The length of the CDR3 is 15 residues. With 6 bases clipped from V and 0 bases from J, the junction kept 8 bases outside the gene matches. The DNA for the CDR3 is TGTGCCAGCAGCCCTACTAGCGACAACTCCTACGAGCAGTACTTC. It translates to CASSPTSDNSYEQYF.

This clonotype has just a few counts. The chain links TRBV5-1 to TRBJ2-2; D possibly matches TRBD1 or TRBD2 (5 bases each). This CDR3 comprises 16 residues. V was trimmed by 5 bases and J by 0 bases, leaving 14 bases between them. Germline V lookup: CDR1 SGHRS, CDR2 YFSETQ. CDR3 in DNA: TGCGCCAGCAGGTACGGGACCGAGCCGAACACCGGGGAGCTGTTTTTT. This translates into CASRYGTEPNTGELFF.

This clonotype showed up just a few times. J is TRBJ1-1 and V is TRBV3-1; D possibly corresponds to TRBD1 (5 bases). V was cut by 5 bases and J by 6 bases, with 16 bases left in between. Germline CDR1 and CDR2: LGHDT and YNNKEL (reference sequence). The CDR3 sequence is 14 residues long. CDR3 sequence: CASSVLQGEAEAFF. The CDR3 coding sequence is TGTGCCAGCAGCGTATTGCAGGGTGAGGCTGAAGCTTTCTTT.

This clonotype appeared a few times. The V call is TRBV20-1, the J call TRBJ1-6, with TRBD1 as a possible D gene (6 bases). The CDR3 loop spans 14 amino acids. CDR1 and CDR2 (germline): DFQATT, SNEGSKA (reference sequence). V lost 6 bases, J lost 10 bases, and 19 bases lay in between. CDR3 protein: CSAPDRARGSPLHF. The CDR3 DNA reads TGCAGTGCCCCGGACAGAGCCAGAGGGTCACCCCTCCACTTT.

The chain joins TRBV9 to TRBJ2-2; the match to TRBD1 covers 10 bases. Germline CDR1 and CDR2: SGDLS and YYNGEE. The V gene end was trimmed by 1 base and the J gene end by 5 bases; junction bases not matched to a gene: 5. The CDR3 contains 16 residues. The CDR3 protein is CASSVSGTGETGELFF. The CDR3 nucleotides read TGTGCCAGCAGCGTATCCGGGACAGGGGAAACCGGGGAGCTGTTTTTT.

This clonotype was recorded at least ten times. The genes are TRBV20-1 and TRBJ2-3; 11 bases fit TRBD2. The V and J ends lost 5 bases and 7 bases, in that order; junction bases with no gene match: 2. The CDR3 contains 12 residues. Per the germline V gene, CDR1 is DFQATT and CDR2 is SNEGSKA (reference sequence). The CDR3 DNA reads TGCAGTGCTCTAGCGGGAGGTTATACGCAGTATTTT. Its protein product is CSALAGGYTQYF.

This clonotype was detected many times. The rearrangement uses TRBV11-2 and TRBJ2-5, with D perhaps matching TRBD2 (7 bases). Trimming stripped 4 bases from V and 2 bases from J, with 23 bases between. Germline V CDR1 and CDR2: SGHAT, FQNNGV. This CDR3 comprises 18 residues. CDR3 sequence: CASSWEGVASSKQETQYF. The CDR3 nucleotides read TGTGCCAGCAGCTGGGAGGGGGTGGCTAGTTCTAAGCAAGAGACCCAGTACTTC.

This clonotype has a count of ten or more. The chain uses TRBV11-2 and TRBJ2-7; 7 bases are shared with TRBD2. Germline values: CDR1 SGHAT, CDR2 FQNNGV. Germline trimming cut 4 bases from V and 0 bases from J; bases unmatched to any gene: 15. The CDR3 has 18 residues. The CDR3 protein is CASSSDGRVLADSYEQYF. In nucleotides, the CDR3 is TGTGCCAGCAGCTCTGACGGTAGGGTTCTAGCGGACTCCTACGAGCAGTACTTC.

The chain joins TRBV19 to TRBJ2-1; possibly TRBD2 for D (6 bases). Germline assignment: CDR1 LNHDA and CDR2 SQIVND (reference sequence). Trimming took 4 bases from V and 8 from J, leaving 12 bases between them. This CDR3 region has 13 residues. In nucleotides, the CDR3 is TGTGCCAGTAGTACCCCCCGGGGGTATGAGCAGTTCTTC. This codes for CASSTPRGYEQFF. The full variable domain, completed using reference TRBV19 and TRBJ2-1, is DGGITQSPKYLFRKEGQNVTLSCEQNLNHDAMYWYRQDPGQGLRLIYYSQIVNDFQKGDIAEGYSVSREKKESFPLTVTSAQKNPTAFYLCASSTPRGYEQFFGPGTRLTVL.

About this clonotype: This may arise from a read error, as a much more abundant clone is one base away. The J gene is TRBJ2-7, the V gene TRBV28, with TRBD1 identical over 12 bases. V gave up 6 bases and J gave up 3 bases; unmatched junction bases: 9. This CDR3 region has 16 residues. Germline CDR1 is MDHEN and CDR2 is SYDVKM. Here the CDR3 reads CASSLGQGALGYEQYF. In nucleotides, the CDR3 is TGTGCCAGCAGCCTGGGACAGGGGGCTTTGGGCTACGAGCAGTACTTC.

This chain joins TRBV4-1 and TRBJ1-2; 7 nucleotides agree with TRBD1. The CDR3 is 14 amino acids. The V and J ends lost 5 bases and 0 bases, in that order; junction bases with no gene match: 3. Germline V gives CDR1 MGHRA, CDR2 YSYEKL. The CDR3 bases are TGCGCCAGCAGCGCAACAGGGGCTAACTATGGCTACACCTTC. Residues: CASSATGANYGYTF.

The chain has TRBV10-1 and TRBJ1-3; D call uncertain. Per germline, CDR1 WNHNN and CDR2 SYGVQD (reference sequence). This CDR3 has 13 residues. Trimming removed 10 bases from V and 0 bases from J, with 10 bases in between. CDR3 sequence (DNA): TGCGCCAATCCAGGAATCTCTGGAAACACCATATATTTT. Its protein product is CANPGISGNTIYF.

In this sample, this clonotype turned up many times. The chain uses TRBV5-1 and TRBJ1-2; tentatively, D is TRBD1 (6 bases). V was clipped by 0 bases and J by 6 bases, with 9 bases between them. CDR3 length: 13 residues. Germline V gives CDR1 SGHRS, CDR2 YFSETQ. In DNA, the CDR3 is TGCGCCAGCAGCTTGGCAGGGGCAGATGGCTACACCTTC. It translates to CASSLAGADGYTF. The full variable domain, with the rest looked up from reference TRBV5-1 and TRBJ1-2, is KAGVTQTPRYLIKTRGQQVTLSCSPISGHRSVSWYQQTPGQGLQFLFEYFSETQRNKGNFPGRFSGRQFSNSRSEMNVSTLELGDSALYLCASSLAGADGYTFGSGTRLTVV.

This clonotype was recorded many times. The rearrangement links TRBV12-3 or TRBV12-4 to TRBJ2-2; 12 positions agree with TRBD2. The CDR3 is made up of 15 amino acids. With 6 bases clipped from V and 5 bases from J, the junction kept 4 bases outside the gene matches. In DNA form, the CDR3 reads TGTGCCAGCAGACTAGCGGGAGGTTGGACCGGGGAGCTGTTTTTT. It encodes CASRLAGGWTGELFF.

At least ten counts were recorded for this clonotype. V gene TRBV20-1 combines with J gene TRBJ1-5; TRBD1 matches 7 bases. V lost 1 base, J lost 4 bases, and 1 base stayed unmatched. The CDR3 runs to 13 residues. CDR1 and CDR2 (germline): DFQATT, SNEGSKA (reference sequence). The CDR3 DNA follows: TGCAGTGCTAGAGGACAGGGAAATCAGCCCCAGCATTTT. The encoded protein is CSARGQGNQPQHF.

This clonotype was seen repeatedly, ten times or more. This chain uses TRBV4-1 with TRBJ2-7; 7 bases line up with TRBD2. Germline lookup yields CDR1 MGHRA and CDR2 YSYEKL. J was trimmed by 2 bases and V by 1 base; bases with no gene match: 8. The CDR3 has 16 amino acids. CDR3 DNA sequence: TGCGCCAGCAGCCAAGGGGGGGGGGAACCTACCTACGAGCAGTACTTC. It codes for CASSQGGGEPTYEQYF.